The source of this T cell receptor beta chain is a study of T cell changes during pregnancy in multiple sclerosis. The method was immunoSEQ multiplex PCR; TCRdb's version includes in-frame clones alone and lacks a portion of them. Here the sample spans 28,000 or so clones, about 91% being singletons. The source of this sequence is a female donor in good health, enrolled as a control in a pregnancy study. The source material was CD4+ T cells from peripheral blood mononuclear cells, sampled in the first trimester of pregnancy.

The CDR3 DNA reads as TGTGCCAGCAGCTCACTAGCGGAGAACACCGGGGAGCTGTTTTTT. Translation gives CASSSLAENTGELFF. This chain joins TRBV5-6 and TRBJ2-2; 8 nucleotides align to TRBD2. The CDR3 extends over 15 amino acids. V gave up 3 bases and J gave up 1 base; unmatched junction bases: 2. Germline V gives CDR1 SGHDT, CDR2 YYEEEE.